The text below deals with one T cell receptor (beta chain). The CDR3 consists of 15 residues. The germline V and J ends were trimmed by 1 base and 1 base, with 8 bases remaining between them. Germline CDR1 reads SGHTA; CDR2 reads FQGNSA. Original processing methods: Amplification from reference gene primers served as the basis for estimated nucleated cell counts. Clones were read by immunoSEQ multiplex PCR, and TCRdb kept only the in-frame ones, dropping some. V, J and clone size are taken as reported in that table, and D and trimming were inferred from the DNA itself. The sample records about 63,000 clones, 88% being singletons. This sample was taken from a study of blood T cell repertoires in COVID-19. In the study overall: The United States, Italy and Spain were the sources of the acute and convalescent COVID-19 samples. Sources were T cells, B-cell-depleted T cells, or PBMCs; the material itself was cDNA or gDNA.

Source material: peripheral blood. The chain uses TRBV7-2 and TRBJ1-5; D is possibly TRBD1 (5 bases). The TCR comes from a human donor in a cohort sampled during active COVID-19. In DNA form, the CDR3 reads TGTGCCAGCAGCTTAGACGGGGGAAGCAATCAGCCCCAGCATTTT. Its protein is CASSLDGGSNQPQHF.